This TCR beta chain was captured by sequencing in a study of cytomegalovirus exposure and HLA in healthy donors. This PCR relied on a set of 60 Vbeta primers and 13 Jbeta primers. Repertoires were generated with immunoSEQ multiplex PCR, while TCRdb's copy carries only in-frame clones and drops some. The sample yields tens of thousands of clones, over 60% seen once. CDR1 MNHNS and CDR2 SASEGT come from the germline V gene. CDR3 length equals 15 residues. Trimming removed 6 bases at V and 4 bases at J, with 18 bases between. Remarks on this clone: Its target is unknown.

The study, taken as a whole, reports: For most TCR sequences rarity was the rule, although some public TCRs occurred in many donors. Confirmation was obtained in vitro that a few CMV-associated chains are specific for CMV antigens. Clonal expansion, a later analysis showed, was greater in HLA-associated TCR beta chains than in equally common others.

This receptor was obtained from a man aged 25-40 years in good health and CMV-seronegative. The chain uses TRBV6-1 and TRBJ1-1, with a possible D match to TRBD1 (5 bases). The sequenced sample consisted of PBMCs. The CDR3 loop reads CASSLVSGGGTEAFF. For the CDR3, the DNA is TGTGCCAGCAGCCTTGTCTCGGGGGGAGGCACTGAAGCTTTCTTT.